The present entry profiles one T cell receptor beta chain with its context. Its target is unknown. The CDR3 contains 16 residues. Germline V gene data show CDR1 as SGHNT and CDR2 as YENEEA. Trimming took 4 bases from V and 2 from J, leaving 14 bases between them. This record comes from a study of T cell clones after liver transplantation. Across the whole study: Post-transplant blood was tracked for graft-donor-reactive T cell clones identified in a pre-transplant mixed lymphocyte reaction.

Generated by immunoSEQ multiplex PCR, the TCRdb table keeps only in-frame clones and is missing some. The table records approximately 51,000 clones, approximately 71% of them present only once. General study results and limits: Post-transplant, graft-donor-reactive CD4 TCRbeta sequences in blood dropped significantly in 5 of 8 subjects. The donor-reactive repertoire was only partly measurable in a couple of subjects, lacking donor cells.

This clonotype originated in a human patient who received a liver transplant. Some T cells may be supplied by the graft donor. This chain uses TRBV11-3 with TRBJ2-2; tentatively, D is TRBD2 (5 bases). The source was CD4+ T cells from blood, collected around 52 months after liver transplant. The CDR3, as DNA: TGTGCCAGCAGCTCCTCCAGAGGGCTAAACACCGGGGAGCTGTTTTTT. Encoded protein: CASSSSRGLNTGELFF. Using reference TRBV11-3 and TRBJ2-2 for the parts outside the CDR3, the full variable domain is EAGVVQSPRYKIIEKKQPVAFWCNPISGHNTLYWYLQNLGQGPELLIRYENEEAVDDSQLPKDRFSAERLKGVDSTLKIQPAELGDSAVYLCASSSSRGLNTGELFFGEGSRLTVL.